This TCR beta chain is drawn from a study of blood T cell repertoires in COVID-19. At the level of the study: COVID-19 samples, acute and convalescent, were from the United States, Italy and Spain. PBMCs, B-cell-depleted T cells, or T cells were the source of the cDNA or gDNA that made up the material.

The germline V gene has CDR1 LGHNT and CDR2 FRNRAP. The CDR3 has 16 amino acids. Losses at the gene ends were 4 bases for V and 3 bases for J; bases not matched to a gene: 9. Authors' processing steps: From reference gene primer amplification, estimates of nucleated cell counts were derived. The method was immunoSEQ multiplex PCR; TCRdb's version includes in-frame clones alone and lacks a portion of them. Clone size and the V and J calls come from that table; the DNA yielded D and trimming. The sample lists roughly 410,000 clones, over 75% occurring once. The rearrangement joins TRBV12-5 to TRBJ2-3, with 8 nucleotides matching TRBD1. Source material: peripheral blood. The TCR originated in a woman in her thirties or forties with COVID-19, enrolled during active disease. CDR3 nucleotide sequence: TGTGCTAGTGGTTCCCTGGACAGGGCGGGTACAGATACGCAGTATTTT. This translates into CASGSLDRAGTDTQYF.